This TCR beta chain was sequenced during a study (dated by TCRdb to the mid-2010s). This clonotype was seen at least ten times. The specificity of this receptor is unknown. The sample holds no much larger clone one base away, and base qualities are not on file. Library preparation used RT-PCR. The reads were generated on an Illumina MiSeq. Clones were called with MiXCR by TCRdb after fastp trimmed the public reads at Q25, and only in-frame beta chains were retained. For every CDR3 protein sequence, its rows merge into one entry that carries the most common genes and DNA. The sample records 650,000 to 800,000 distinct CDR3 sequences, 11% to 15% of which are singletons. Roughly 4% of the sample is held by the ten biggest clonotypes. The CDR3, from cysteine to phenylalanine, totals 15 residues. The sequence is cut down to CDR3 DNA, 45 bases in frame from base 1. CDR1 and CDR2 are read off the germline V gene (reference sequence) as DFQATT and SNEGSKA. The V end gives up 2 bases and the J end 1 base, leaving 5 bases in the junction not matched to a gene.

Sequencing was performed on memory CD4+ T cells from blood. This chain is built from TRBV20-1 and TRBJ2-7; 10 central nucleotides agree with TRBD2. This TCR was sampled from a female donor in good health, serving as a healthy control. The CDR3 protein: CSARQRTSGSYEQYF. In nucleotides, the sequence is TGCAGTGCTAGACAGCGGACTAGCGGTTCCTACGAGCAGTACTTC.